This entry describes one TCR beta chain. Its antigen remains unidentified. It was with 60 Vbeta and 13 Jbeta primers that the PCR ran. Sequencing was performed with immunoSEQ multiplex PCR; in TCRdb, only in-frame clones are kept and a portion is missing. Here the sample spans 90,000 to 150,000 clones, about 78% being singletons. The germline CDR1 and CDR2 sequences are SNHLY and FYNNEI. J was trimmed by 1 base and V by 4 bases; bases with no gene match: 5. There are 16 residues in the CDR3. The data derive from a study of cytomegalovirus exposure and HLA in healthy donors. Whole-study context: Samples from HLA-typed donors yielded about 80 million unique TCRs in an early data release. General study results and limits: There were several of the most significant clusters that appeared linked to common viral pathogens in a later analysis. Reportedly, HLA-A and HLA-B alleles of most subjects were accurately predicted from TCR beta. The later analysis indicated that the majority of CMV-associated TCR beta chains appeared HLA-restricted.

The source material was PBMCs. This chain links TRBV2 with TRBJ1-5; 9 nucleotides line up with TRBD1. The sequence derives from a woman in her thirties or forties in good health and CMV-seropositive. The CDR3 reads CASSGRQGESNQPQHF. The CDR3 bases are TGTGCCAGCAGTGGCCGACAGGGGGAGAGCAATCAGCCCCAGCATTTT.